The 3 T cell receptor beta chains listed next were all sequenced from one sample in a study of human T cells and chemical hapten exposure. In TCRdb, the RACE reads were re-called with MiXCR into one record per CDR3 protein. The data hold fewer than 500,000 distinct CDR3 sequences, with about 4.4% observed a single time. Time point here: patch test 1, 2 weeks after DPC sensitization. The treatment is: therapeutic diphenylcyclopropenone sensitization with weekly scalp DPC. The sequencing here drew on whole blood, taken in connection with sensitization to the hapten diphenylcyclopropenone (DPC). These receptors all stem from a woman between 45 and 65 years old with alopecia areata. Some clones in this sample may be carry-over from other donors' samples.

The gene calls are TRBV18 and TRBJ2-1, with TRBD2 identical over 8 bases. Per germline, CDR1 KGHSH and CDR2 LQKENI. With 1 base clipped from V and 7 bases from J, the junction kept 9 bases outside the gene matches. The CDR3 extends over 16 amino acids. This chain's CDR3 is CASSPLGSGIGNEQFF. The CDR3 DNA reads TGTGCCAGCTCACCACTTGGTAGCGGGATTGGAAATGAGCAGTTCTTC.

Many counts were recorded for this clonotype. The chain recombines TRBV7-9 with TRBJ2-5; either TRBD1 or TRBD2 may supply D (5 bases each). Germline-derived CDR1 and CDR2 are SEHNR and FQNEAQ (reference sequence). The length of the CDR3 is 13 residues. Trimming took 5 bases from V and 2 from J, leaving 9 bases between them. CDR3 residues: CASSPEGQETQYF. The CDR3 nucleotides read TGTGCCAGCAGCCCAGAGGGGCAAGAGACCCAGTACTTC.

The rearrangement links TRBV3-1 to TRBJ1-4, with 7 nucleotides matching TRBD1. The germline CDR1 and CDR2 sequences are LGHDT and YNNKEL (reference sequence). This CDR3 is 14 amino acids long. V was clipped by 4 bases and J by 6 bases; unmatched bases: 5. The CDR3 region has the DNA TGTGCCAGCAGCCTCAGGGGGACATATGAAAAACTGTTTTTT. Its protein is CASSLRGTYEKLFF. The entire variable domain, with the rest obtained from reference TRBV3-1 and TRBJ1-4, is as follows: DTAVSQTPKYLVTQMGNDKSIKCEQNLGHDTMYWYKQDSKKFLKIMFSYNNKELIINETVPNRFSPKSPDKAHLNLHINSLELGDSAVYFCASSLRGTYEKLFFGSGTQLSVL.